This T cell receptor (beta chain) stems from a study of neurological immune-mediated disorders. CDR1 and CDR2 (germline): SGHRS, YFSETQ. V shed 6 bases and J shed 2 bases, with 16 bases lying between them. The CDR3 loop spans 15 amino acids. Sequencing runs each yielded over 170 million TCR-beta sequences from 15-18 subjects. TCRdb reprocessed the 5' RACE reads with MiXCR, giving one entry per CDR3 protein. The sample gives about 10,000 distinct CDR3 sequences, about 22% of which show up once; approximately 14% is in the top ten. This clonotype is labeled as medium-sized. Each sorted-subset library came from some 1.1 million CD4+ or CD8+ T cells.

This TCR was sampled from a woman aged 40 to 49 with multiple sclerosis. J is TRBJ2-3 and V is TRBV5-1, with D tentatively TRBD2 (5 bases). Source material: CD8+ T cells from blood. The CDR3 loop is CASTPTDWPTDTQYF. The CDR3 region has the DNA TGCGCCAGCACCCCCACGGACTGGCCCACAGATACGCAGTATTTT.